The 6 T cell receptor beta chains listed next were all sequenced from one sample in a study of T cells in Graves' hyperthyroidism and ophthalmopathy. Regions amplified from RNA transcripts were the TCR beta CDR3 regions. TCR CDR3 underwent first-round RT-PCR with the HTBI primer set. A single record per CDR3 protein comes from TCRdb applying MiXCR to the multiplex PCR reads. Among about 500,000 distinct CDR3 sequences listed, roughly a sixth were seen once. The sample comprised blood. The receptors shown here come from a woman aged 25-40 years with Graves' ophthalmopathy.

This chain links TRBV19 with TRBJ2-7, with D tentatively TRBD1 (5 bases). The CDR3 runs to 15 residues. The germline V gene has CDR1 LNHDA and CDR2 SQIVND (reference sequence). The V gene lost 10 bases and the J gene lost 3 bases, with 22 bases spanning the gap. The CDR3 nucleotides are TGTGCCATTTCGACGACAGCCCCCCACTACTACGAGCAGTACTTC. Protein: CAISTTAPHYYEQYF.

This clonotype was detected many times. The V gene is TRBV3-1, the J gene TRBJ2-7; 12 bases are shared with TRBD2. CDR3 length: 13 residues. The germline V gene encodes CDR1 LGHDT and CDR2 YNNKEL (reference sequence). Losses at the gene ends were 8 bases for V and 9 bases for J; bases not matched to a gene: 8. The CDR3 DNA is TGTGCCAGCGCCCAGACTAGCGGGAGAATGCAGTACTTC. As protein: CASAQTSGRMQYF.

This clonotype was observed a handful of times. The CDR3 DNA follows: TGCAGTGCCCAGGAACGGGCTCCGACGGGGGGTGGCTACGAGCAGTACTTC. It is translated as CSAQERAPTGGGYEQYF. V is TRBV20-1 and J is TRBJ2-7; 7 bases fit TRBD2. The germline V gene has CDR1 DFQATT and CDR2 SNEGSKA (reference sequence). The CDR3 extends over 17 amino acids. Trimming took 6 bases from V and 3 from J; bases not matched to a gene: 20.

Note on this clonotype: A much larger clone is a single base away; this may be a read error. It is likely a read error, because the conserved phenylalanine at the end of the CDR3 is missing. The V call is TRBV7-3, the J call TRBJ2-2; 11 bases match TRBD2. Germline lookup yields CDR1 SGHTA and CDR2 FQGTGA. This CDR3 region has 13 residues. Losses at the gene ends were 11 bases for V and 4 bases for J; bases not matched to a gene: 3. The CDR3 nucleotides are TGTGCCTGGGGGACTAGCGGCACCGGGGAGCTGTTTCTT. It translates to CAWGTSGTGELFL.

There are many counts of this clonotype. V is TRBV12-3 or TRBV12-4 and J is TRBJ2-5, with D possibly being TRBD2 (6 bases). The CDR3 runs 14 residues. Trimming cost V 6 bases and J 5 bases, with 16 bases left between them. The chain's CDR3 is CASRSGWAGETQYF. The DNA for the CDR3 is TGTGCCAGCAGGAGCGGGTGGGCCGGTGAGACCCAGTACTTC.

This clonotype was observed a few times. V is TRBV11-2 and J is TRBJ1-4; 7 bases match TRBD1. CDR1 is SGHAT, CDR2 FQNNGV, per germline. J lost 8 bases, V lost 5 bases, and 8 bases had no gene match. The CDR3 totals 14 residues. CDR3 amino acids: CASSQTGNSEKLFF. For the CDR3, the DNA is TGTGCCAGCAGCCAGACAGGGAACTCAGAAAAACTGTTTTTT.